The 3 T cell receptor beta chains in this list originate from one sample, sequenced in a study of blood T cell repertoires in COVID-19. Assay: immunoSEQ multiplex PCR; the TCRdb copy retains only in-frame clones and omits some. The sample has about 100,000 clones, approximately 81% seen once. Sequenced input: peripheral blood. The receptor source for this set is a human donor in a cohort sampled during active COVID-19.

The chain recombines TRBV12-3 or TRBV12-4 with TRBJ1-2; D is uncertain. V was clipped by 3 bases and J by 3 bases, with 5 bases between them. The CDR3 length is 12 residues. CDR3 sequence: CASSFIDYGYTF. The CDR3 DNA sequence: TGTGCCAGCAGTTTCATTGACTATGGCTACACCTTC.

The gene calls are TRBV6-5 and TRBJ2-5; TRBD2 matches at 12 bases. V lost 6 bases to trimming and J lost 0 bases; unmatched junction nucleotides: 2. The CDR3 is 15 residues long. The germline V gene has CDR1 MNHEY and CDR2 SVGAGI. The CDR3 DNA reads as TGTGCCAGCAGGACTAGCGGGGGATACCAAGAGACCCAGTACTTC. Protein sequence: CASRTSGGYQETQYF.

The count of this clone is one. The chain couples TRBV20-1 to TRBJ2-1; a weak D match, TRBD1 (5 bases). The CDR3 loop spans 11 amino acids. V gave up 8 bases and J gave up 4 bases, with 9 bases separating them. Per germline, CDR1 DFQATT and CDR2 SNEGSKA (reference sequence). The CDR3 bases are TGCAGTCGACAGATATACAATGAGCAGTTCTTC. It is translated as CSRQIYNEQFF.